This entry lists 23 T cell receptor beta chains sequenced from one sample in a study of radiation and T cells in renal cell carcinoma. Sequencing was performed with immunoSEQ multiplex PCR; in TCRdb, only in-frame clones are kept and a portion is missing. The data contain roughly 120,000 clones, roughly 80% of them singletons. Time point specified: baseline pretreatment blood. Treatment of the sample: 15 Gy SBRT to primary tumor, nephrectomy 4 weeks later. The sample in question was blood, obtained from a patient whose treatment included radiotherapy and nephrectomy. Receptors were obtained from an older woman with renal cell carcinoma.

V usage is TRBV19 and J usage is TRBJ1-2; weak D call: TRBD1 (6 bases). The germline gives CDR1 LNHDA, CDR2 SQIVND (reference sequence). V was clipped by 2 bases and J by 1 base, with 17 bases between them. The CDR3 has 17 residues. DNA of the CDR3: TGTGCCAGTAGTATAAAGGACAGCAGCCTTTTTAACTATGGCTACACCTTC. It is translated as CASSIKDSSLFNYGYTF.

The rearrangement joins TRBV5-1 to TRBJ1-2; D is possibly TRBD1 (5 bases). V lost 4 bases and J 8 bases, leaving 15 bases between the germline ends. The CDR3 runs to 13 residues. CDR1 and CDR2 (germline): SGHRS, YFSETQ. CDR3 region: CASSADSAWGYTF. CDR3 bases: TGCGCCAGCAGCGCTGACAGCGCCTGGGGCTACACCTTC.

This clone was recorded only once. V is TRBV7-2 and J is TRBJ1-2, with 8 positions matching TRBD1. Germline CDR1 reads SGHTA; CDR2 reads FQGNSA. Germline trimming cut 5 bases from V and 4 bases from J; bases unmatched to any gene: 6. This CDR3 comprises 14 residues. The CDR3 region is CASSVPGGGYGYTF. The DNA for the CDR3 is TGTGCCAGCAGCGTCCCAGGGGGCGGCTATGGCTACACCTTC.

The J gene is TRBJ2-2, the V gene TRBV5-5; D uncertain. The V end was cut by 1 base, the J end by 4 bases, with 5 bases between. Germline CDR1 reads SGHKS; CDR2 reads YYEKEE (reference sequence). The CDR3 length is 13 residues. The CDR3 protein is CASSLYLTGELFF. In nucleotides, the CDR3 is TGTGCCAGCAGCTTGTATCTCACCGGGGAGCTGTTTTTT.

V gene TRBV18 combines with J gene TRBJ1-2, with 8 positions matching TRBD1. Per the germline V gene, CDR1 is KGHSH and CDR2 is LQKENI. Unmatched junction bases numbered 7, after V lost 4 bases and J lost 6 bases. The CDR3 has 14 amino acids. Written as DNA, the CDR3 is TGTGCCAGCTCACTTGGGACAGGACTCGATGGCTACACCTTC. Its protein is CASSLGTGLDGYTF.

This clone appeared a few times. This sequence joins TRBV5-6 and TRBJ1-2, with D maybe TRBD1 (6 bases). Looked up from germline, CDR1 is SGHDT and CDR2 is YYEEEE. The CDR3 contains 12 residues. The V gene lost 4 bases and the J gene lost 5 bases, with 9 bases spanning the gap. As DNA, the CDR3 is TGTGCCAGCAGCATAGGACAGTATGGCTACACCTTC. It encodes CASSIGQYGYTF. Full variable domain (missing parts from reference TRBV5-6 and TRBJ1-2): DAGVTQSPTHLIKTRGQQVTLRCSPKSGHDTVSWYQQALGQGPQFIFQYYEEEERQRGNFPDRFSGHQFPNYSSELNVNALLLGDSALYLCASSIGQYGYTFGSGTRLTVV.

The chain recombines TRBV2 with TRBJ1-2, with TRBD1 matching 8 bases. The CDR3 loop spans 15 amino acids. V lost 6 bases to trimming and J lost 7 bases; unmatched junction nucleotides: 13. Per germline, CDR1 SNHLY and CDR2 FYNNEI. CDR3 sequence reads: CASSERGPGGSGYTF. The CDR3 bases are TGTGCCAGCAGCGAGCGAGGCCCAGGGGGCTCTGGCTACACCTTC.

The chain uses TRBV7-9 and TRBJ2-5, with a tentative D call TRBD2 (6 bases). V was cut by 3 bases and J by 5 bases, with 16 bases left in between. Germline CDR1 reads SEHNR; CDR2 reads FQNEAQ (reference sequence). CDR3 length equals 15 residues. As DNA, the CDR3 is TGTGCCAGCAGCTTTAAGTACGGGGGAAGGGAGACCCAGTACTTC. This gives the protein CASSFKYGGRETQYF.

The V and J genes are TRBV6-1 and TRBJ1-5; no reliable D call. The CDR3 totals 15 residues. Germline values: CDR1 MNHNS, CDR2 SASEGT. The V gene lost 1 base and the J gene lost 3 bases, with 10 bases spanning the gap. Written as DNA, the CDR3 is TGTGCCAGCAGTGAAGGTTCGGGGATCAATCAGCCCCAGCATTTT. Its translation is CASSEGSGINQPQHF.

This chain connects TRBV5-5 to TRBJ2-1; D gene uncertain. V lost 4 bases to trimming and J lost 1 base, with 12 bases between them. The CDR3 totals 15 residues. Germline V lookup: CDR1 SGHKS, CDR2 YYEKEE (reference sequence). The CDR3 spells CASSLGEESYNEQFF. The CDR3 nucleotides are TGTGCCAGCAGCCTAGGTGAGGAATCCTACAATGAGCAGTTCTTC.

The J gene is TRBJ2-7, the V gene TRBV27; D gene ambiguous. CDR3 length equals 12 residues. Germline assignment: CDR1 MNHEY and CDR2 SMNVEV (reference sequence). Trimming stripped 2 bases from V and 6 bases from J, with 8 bases between. The CDR3 spells CASSLLGSEQYF. In DNA form, the CDR3 reads TGTGCCAGCAGTTTACTAGGGTCCGAGCAGTACTTC.

The CDR3 bases are TGTGCCAGCAGCCTCGGGGGGGTCAGAGGCTACACCTTC. Residues: CASSLGGVRGYTF. The chain couples TRBV6-6 to TRBJ1-2; D is perhaps TRBD1 (5 bases). This CDR3 has 13 amino acids. Trimming took 6 bases from V and 8 from J, leaving 16 bases between them. The V gene's germline CDR1 is MNHNY and CDR2 SVGAGI (reference sequence).

The rearrangement links TRBV6-1 to TRBJ1-1, with a possible D match to TRBD1 (5 bases). Per germline, CDR1 MNHNS and CDR2 SASEGT. This CDR3 region has 13 residues. The V end lost 4 bases, the J end lost 5 bases, and 11 bases lay between the germline ends. The CDR3 coding sequence is TGTGCCAGCAGTGCCAAGGGGAATACTGAAGCTTTCTTT. It is translated as CASSAKGNTEAFF.

The chain recombines TRBV5-1 with TRBJ2-3; 11 bases align to TRBD1. The germline CDR1 and CDR2 sequences are SGHRS and YFSETQ. The junction had 5 bases not matched to a gene; V was cut back by 5 bases and J by 3 bases. This CDR3 is 15 amino acids long. CDR3: CASRPGQGATDTQYF. The CDR3 region has the DNA TGCGCCAGCAGACCAGGACAGGGGGCAACAGATACGCAGTATTTT. Full variable domain (outside the CDR3, taken from reference TRBV5-1 and TRBJ2-3): KAGVTQTPRYLIKTRGQQVTLSCSPISGHRSVSWYQQTPGQGLQFLFEYFSETQRNKGNFPGRFSGRQFSNSRSEMNVSTLELGDSALYLCASRPGQGATDTQYFGPGTRLTVL.

The chain combines TRBV10-3 with TRBJ1-1; unclear D gene. Germline values: CDR1 ENHRY, CDR2 SYGVKD. V was trimmed by 0 bases and J by 0 bases, leaving 8 bases between them. CDR3 length: 15 residues. The CDR3 DNA follows: TGTGCCATCAGTGAGTCAGGGCAGATGAACACTGAAGCTTTCTTT. It encodes CAISESGQMNTEAFF.

This chain connects TRBV28 to TRBJ1-4; 7 bases map to TRBD1. The CDR3 length is 14 residues. J lost 7 bases, V lost 5 bases, and 7 bases had no gene match. Germline CDR1 is MDHEN and CDR2 is SYDVKM. The CDR3 region has the DNA TGTGCCAGCAGTCCTTACAGGGGAAGTGAAAAACTGTTTTTT. Protein product: CASSPYRGSEKLFF.

There are many counts of this clone. CDR3: CATSRERDRVGGYGYTF. The DNA of the CDR3 is TGTGCCACCAGCAGAGAACGGGACAGGGTTGGAGGCTATGGCTACACCTTC. V is TRBV15 and J is TRBJ1-2; 9 bases agree with TRBD1. Germline V lookup: CDR1 LNHNV, CDR2 YYDKDF (reference sequence). V was pared by 0 bases and J by 4 bases, with 9 bases of the junction left unmatched. This CDR3 has 17 residues.

CDR3 sequence reads: CSAGPQETQYF. The CDR3 DNA follows: TGCAGCGCGGGACCTCAAGAGACCCAGTACTTC. The chain combines TRBV29-1 with TRBJ2-5; D is tentatively TRBD1 or TRBD2 (5 bases each). The germline V gene encodes CDR1 SQVTM and CDR2 ANQGSEA. There are 11 residues in the CDR3. The germline V and J ends were trimmed by 7 bases and 2 bases, with 8 bases remaining between them.

CDR3 residues: CASGSGQNTEAFF. The CDR3 nucleotides are TGCGCCAGCGGATCTGGACAGAACACTGAAGCTTTCTTT. The rearrangement joins TRBV10-2 to TRBJ1-1, with D possibly TRBD1 on 5 matching bases. V was trimmed by 8 bases and J by 1 base, leaving 11 bases between them. The CDR3 has 13 residues. Germline V lookup: CDR1 WSHSY, CDR2 SAAADI.

The V call is TRBV6-6, the J call TRBJ1-5; D possibly corresponds to TRBD1 (5 bases). Germline CDR1 reads MNHNY; CDR2 reads SVGAGI (reference sequence). V lost 6 bases, J lost 3 bases, and 18 bases lay in between. This CDR3 is 16 amino acids long. The CDR3 protein is CASRPGEGLNNQPQHF. In DNA, the CDR3 is TGTGCCAGCAGACCAGGAGAGGGGCTCAACAATCAGCCCCAGCATTTT.

The chain couples TRBV21-1 to TRBJ2-7; no check of the table's D call, TRBD1, against the DNA was made. TRBV21-1 is a recognized pseudogene. CDR3 length equals 17 residues. The CDR3 DNA is TGTGCCAGCAGTTCCACTTCCTGGCCCCGGCAGGGCTACGAGCAGTACTTC. This translates into CASSSTSWPRQGYEQYF.

The chain carries TRBV27 and TRBJ2-7, with TRBD1 matching over 7 bases. CDR1 is MNHEY and CDR2 is SMNVEV in the germline V gene (reference sequence). V lost 6 bases and J lost 3; bases outside the gene matches: 5. The CDR3 consists of 13 residues. The CDR3 nucleotides are TGTGCCAGCAGCCGGGGACAGTACTACGAGCAGTACTTC. It is translated as CASSRGQYYEQYF.

The chain combines TRBV5-4 with TRBJ2-2; TRBD2 agrees at 12 bases. The CDR3 is 15 residues long. CDR1 is SGHNT and CDR2 is YYREEE in the germline V gene (reference sequence). With 3 bases clipped from V and 5 bases from J, the junction kept 2 bases outside the gene matches. CDR3 in DNA: TGTGCCAGCAGCTATCTAGCGGGAGGGACCGGGGAGCTGTTTTTT. Amino acid sequence: CASSYLAGGTGELFF. Full variable domain (missing parts from reference TRBV5-4 and TRBJ2-2): ETGVTQSPTHLIKTRGQQVTLRCSSQSGHNTVSWYQQALGQGPQFIFQYYREEENGRGNFPPRFSGLQFPNYSSELNVNALELDDSALYLCASSYLAGGTGELFFGEGSRLTVL.